The 5 T cell receptor beta chains reported below all come from one sample, sequenced in a study of T cells in localized non-small cell lung cancer. The protocol was immunoSEQ multiplex PCR, while the TCRdb copy is restricted to in-frame clones and leaves out a portion. The table has about 24,000 clones, around 90% seen once; the top ten hold over 20%. Sequenced material: peripheral blood, taken before any cancer treatment. These receptors were collected from a man aged 40 to 69 with stage I squamous cell lung carcinoma.

The chain recombines TRBV19 with TRBJ2-3; D unclear. Deletions cut 5 bases from V and 1 base from J, with 13 bases between. There are 15 residues in the CDR3. The V gene's germline CDR1 is LNHDA and CDR2 SQIVND (reference sequence). The CDR3 spells CASSVFGPGTDTQYF. DNA of the CDR3: TGTGCCAGTAGTGTATTTGGGCCGGGCACAGATACGCAGTATTTT.

The chain combines TRBV6-1 with TRBJ2-3; D gene unclear. The germline CDR1 and CDR2 sequences are MNHNS and SASEGT. Trimming cost V 7 bases and J 1 base, with 12 bases left between them. CDR3 length equals 14 residues. The CDR3 region has the DNA TGTGCCAGCACGAAAGGCTGGGGCACAGATACGCAGTATTTT. Translated: CASTKGWGTDTQYF.

The rearrangement uses TRBV5-1 and TRBJ1-1, with 7 bases fitting TRBD1. V dropped 4 bases and J dropped 8; count of bases not matched to a gene: 11. The CDR3 contains 14 residues. Germline CDR1 is SGHRS and CDR2 is YFSETQ. The CDR3 region is CASSPKGTAVEAFF. The CDR3 DNA reads as TGCGCCAGCAGCCCGAAAGGGACAGCGGTAGAAGCTTTCTTT. Supplemented by reference TRBV5-1 and TRBJ1-1, the full variable domain reads KAGVTQTPRYLIKTRGQQVTLSCSPISGHRSVSWYQQTPGQGLQFLFEYFSETQRNKGNFPGRFSGRQFSNSRSEMNVSTLELGDSALYLCASSPKGTAVEAFFGQGTRLTVV.

The V call is TRBV11-2, the J call TRBJ2-1; perhaps D is TRBD1 or TRBD2 (5 bases each). The CDR3 is 15 residues long. V lost 1 base and J lost 8, with 15 bases in between. In germline, CDR1 is SGHAT, CDR2 FQNNGV. Here the CDR3 reads CASSLGGTVVDEQFF. Here the CDR3 DNA reads TGTGCCAGCAGCTTAGGGGGGACGGTGGTCGATGAGCAGTTCTTC.

The V gene is TRBV5-1, the J gene TRBJ1-1; 7 bases agree with TRBD1. Germline assignment: CDR1 SGHRS and CDR2 YFSETQ. There are 14 residues in the CDR3. V gave up 6 bases and J gave up 7 bases; unmatched junction bases: 12. Written as DNA, the CDR3 is TGCGCCAGCACCTTAGGAGGGGGCGAGGGTGAAGCTTTCTTT. Translating it yields CASTLGGGEGEAFF. The variable domain in full, with the rest retrieved from reference TRBV5-1 and TRBJ1-1, is KAGVTQTPRYLIKTRGQQVTLSCSPISGHRSVSWYQQTPGQGLQFLFEYFSETQRNKGNFPGRFSGRQFSNSRSEMNVSTLELGDSALYLCASTLGGGEGEAFFGQGTRLTVV.